This paragraph reports one TCR beta chain. The identical CDR3 is also encoded by other nucleotide sequences in the sample. Treatment defined: oral pan-JAK inhibitor, 5-10 mg twice daily. The V gene lost 2 bases and the J gene lost 8 bases, with 6 bases spanning the gap. Germline V CDR1 and CDR2: GTSNPN, SVGIG (reference sequence). CDR3 length equals 11 residues. The sequencing template was cDNA reverse transcribed from extracted RNA. The method was immunoSEQ multiplex PCR; TCRdb's version includes in-frame clones alone and lacks a portion of them. The repertoire holds 150,000 to 200,000 clones, with around three fifths as singletons. The data derive from a study of CD8+ T cells in alopecia areata. Study context: Treated patients were given oral tofacitinib, which was dosed at 5 to 10 mg twice daily. Severity scoring for treated patients was based on the percentage of affected scalp area.

The TCR originated in a human donor with alopecia areata. Sequenced material: CD4+ T cells sorted from blood, taken at week 24, from a patient treated with tofacitinib. The V gene is TRBV30, the J gene TRBJ1-4; D gene uncertain. This CDR3 reads CAWSLKEKLFF. The CDR3 region has the DNA TGTGCCTGGAGTCTCAAAGAAAAACTGTTTTTT.